The T cell receptor (beta chain) under discussion was sequenced for a study of blood T cell repertoires in COVID-19. V shed 1 base and J shed 3 bases, with 13 bases lying between them. Germline lookup yields CDR1 LGHDT and CDR2 YNNKEL (reference sequence). CDR3 length: 15 amino acids. The protocol was immunoSEQ multiplex PCR, while the TCRdb copy is restricted to in-frame clones and leaves out a portion. The profile shows about 310,000 clones, around 85% of them singletons. Sequenced input: PBMCs or T cells enriched from blood (not recorded which). This receptor was taken from a woman in her 30s who had been exposed to COVID-19. V usage is TRBV3-1 (or the pseudogene TRBV3-2) and J usage is TRBJ2-7, with D tentatively TRBD2 (5 bases). CDR3 residues: CASSQGASSYYEQYF. In nucleotides, the CDR3 is TGTGCCAGCAGCCAAGGGGCTAGCAGTTACTACGAGCAGTACTTC.